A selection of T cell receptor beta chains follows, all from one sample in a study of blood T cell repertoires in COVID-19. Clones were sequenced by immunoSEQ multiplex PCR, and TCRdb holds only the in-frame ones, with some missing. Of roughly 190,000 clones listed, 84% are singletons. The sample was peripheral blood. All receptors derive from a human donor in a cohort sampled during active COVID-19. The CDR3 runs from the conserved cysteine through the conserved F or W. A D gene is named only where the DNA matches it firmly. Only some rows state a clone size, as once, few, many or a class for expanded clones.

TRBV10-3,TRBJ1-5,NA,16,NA,CAISEEGTVYNQPQHF,TGTGCCATCAGTGAAGAGGGAACGGTTTATAATCAGCCCCAGCATTTT
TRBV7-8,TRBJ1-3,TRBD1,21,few,CASSQPRGTGVAPSSGNTIYF,TGTGCCAGCAGCCAACCCCGCGGGACAGGGGTAGCCCCGAGCTCTGGAAACACCATATATTTT
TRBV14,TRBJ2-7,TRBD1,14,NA,CASSQLQGVGEQYF,TGTGCCAGCAGCCAACTACAGGGGGTGGGGGAGCAGTACTTC
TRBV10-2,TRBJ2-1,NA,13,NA,CASRDSPYNEQFF,TGCGCCAGCAGGGATAGCCCCTACAATGAGCAGTTCTTC
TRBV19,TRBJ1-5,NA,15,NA,CASSIDQTVNQPQHF,TGTGCCAGTAGTATAGATCAGACAGTTAATCAGCCCCAGCATTTT
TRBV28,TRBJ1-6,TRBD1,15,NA,CASSPAGGNNSPLHF,TGTGCCAGCAGTCCGGCAGGGGGTAATAATTCACCCCTCCACTTT
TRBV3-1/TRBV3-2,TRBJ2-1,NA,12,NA,CASSQRRSEQFF,TGTGCCAGCAGCCAAAGGAGGAGTGAGCAGTTCTTC
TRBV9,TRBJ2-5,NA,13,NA,CASSVNSGETQYF,TGTGCCAGCAGCGTAAACAGTGGAGAGACCCAGTACTTC
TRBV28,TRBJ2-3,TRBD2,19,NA,CASRPMGPLAGGPTDTQYF,TGTGCCAGCAGACCAATGGGTCCACTAGCGGGAGGGCCTACCGATACGCAGTATTTT
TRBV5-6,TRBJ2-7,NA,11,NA,CASSLYHEQYF,TGTGCCAGCAGCTTGTATCACGAGCAGTACTTC
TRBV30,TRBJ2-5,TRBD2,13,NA,CAWGLAGGETQYF,TGTGCCTGGGGGCTCGCGGGAGGTGAGACCCAGTACTTC
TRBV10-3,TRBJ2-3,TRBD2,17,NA,CAISGDSGGSNTDTQYF,TGTGCCATCAGTGGCGATAGCGGGGGGTCTAACACAGATACGCAGTATTTT
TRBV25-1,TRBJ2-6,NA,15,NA,CASSESPGGANVLTF,TGTGCCAGCAGTGAATCCCCAGGCGGGGCCAACGTCCTGACTTTC
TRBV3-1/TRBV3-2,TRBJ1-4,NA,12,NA,CASRDLAEKLFF,TGTGCCAGCAGGGACCTAGCTGAAAAACTGTTTTTT
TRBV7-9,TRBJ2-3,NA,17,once,CASSSSGTPAEADTQYF,TGTGCCAGCAGCTCCTCCGGGACTCCCGCGGAGGCAGATACGCAGTATTTT
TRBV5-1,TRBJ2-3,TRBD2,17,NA,CASSWGTSGSYTDTQYF,TGCGCCAGCAGCTGGGGGACTAGCGGGAGTTACACAGATACGCAGTATTTT
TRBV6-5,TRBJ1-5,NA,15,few,CASRVQWITDQPQHF,TGTGCCAGCAGGGTACAGTGGATCACTGATCAGCCCCAGCATTTT
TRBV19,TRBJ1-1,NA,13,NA,CASSPTLNTEAFF,TGTGCCAGTAGCCCCACATTGAACACTGAAGCTTTCTTT
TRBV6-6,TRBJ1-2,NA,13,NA,CASGREEADGYTF,TGTGCCAGCGGCCGGGAAGAGGCGGATGGCTACACCTTC
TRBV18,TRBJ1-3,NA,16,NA,CASSTARTHSGNTIYF,TGTGCCAGCTCTACGGCCCGGACACACTCTGGAAACACCATATATTTT
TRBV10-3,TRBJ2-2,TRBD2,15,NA,CAISELGGSTGELFF,TGTGCCATCAGTGAATTGGGGGGGAGCACCGGGGAGCTGTTTTTT
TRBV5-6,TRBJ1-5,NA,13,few,CASSFLGDQPQHF,TGTGCCAGCAGCTTTTTAGGAGATCAGCCCCAGCATTTT
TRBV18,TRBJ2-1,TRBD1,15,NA,CASSPGQGDYNEQFF,TGTGCCAGCTCACCGGGACAGGGGGACTACAATGAGCAGTTCTTC
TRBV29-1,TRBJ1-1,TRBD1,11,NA,CSGGQGAGAFF,TGCAGCGGAGGACAGGGGGCAGGGGCTTTCTTT
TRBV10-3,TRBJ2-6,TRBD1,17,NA,CAISETGGASGANVLTF,TGTGCCATCAGTGAGACAGGGGGCGCATCTGGGGCCAACGTCCTGACTTTC
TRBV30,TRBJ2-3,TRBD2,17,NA,CAWSEASGRPTTDTQYF,TGTGCCTGGAGTGAGGCTAGCGGGAGACCCACCACAGATACGCAGTATTTT
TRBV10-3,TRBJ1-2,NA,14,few,CAINPAGSAYGYTF,TGTGCCATCAATCCGGCAGGCTCTGCCTATGGCTACACCTTC
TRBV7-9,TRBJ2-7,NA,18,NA,CASSFLTRGQYLEAEQYF,TGTGCCAGCAGCTTTTTGACTAGGGGGCAGTATTTAGAGGCCGAGCAGTACTTC
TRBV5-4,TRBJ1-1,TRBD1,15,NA,CASSLPGQGITEAFF,TGTGCCAGCAGCTTACCCGGACAGGGAATCACTGAAGCTTTCTTT
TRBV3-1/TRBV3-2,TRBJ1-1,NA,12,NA,CASSQADTEAFF,TGTGCCAGCAGCCAAGCAGATACTGAAGCTTTCTTT
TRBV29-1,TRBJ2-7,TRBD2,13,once,CSAWTSGSHEQYF,TGCAGCGCCTGGACTAGCGGGAGCCACGAGCAGTACTTC
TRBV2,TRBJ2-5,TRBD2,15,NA,CVQQDSRTSQETQYF,TGTGTTCAGCAGGATTCCCGGACTAGTCAAGAGACCCAGTACTTC
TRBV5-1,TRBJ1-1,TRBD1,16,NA,CASSGRRQGRNTEAFF,TGCGCCAGCAGCGGGCGAAGACAGGGTAGGAACACTGAAGCTTTCTTT
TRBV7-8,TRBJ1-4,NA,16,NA,CASSLESGGINEKLFF,TGTGCCAGCAGCTTAGAATCCGGGGGGATTAATGAAAAACTGTTTTTT
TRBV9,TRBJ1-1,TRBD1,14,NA,CASSAEYRGAEAFF,TGTGCCAGCAGCGCGGAATACAGGGGCGCTGAAGCTTTCTTT
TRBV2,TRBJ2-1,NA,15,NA,CASETTGISYNEQFF,TGTGCCAGCGAAACAACAGGGATCTCCTACAATGAGCAGTTCTTC
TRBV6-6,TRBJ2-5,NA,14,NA,CASSYTDRQETQYF,TGTGCCAGCAGTTACACTGACAGGCAAGAGACCCAGTACTTC
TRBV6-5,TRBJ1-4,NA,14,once,CASSYLGQYEKLFF,TGTGCCAGCAGTTACTTAGGACAATATGAAAAACTGTTTTTT
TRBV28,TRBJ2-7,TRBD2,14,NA,CASSAALGGWEQYF,TGTGCCAGCAGTGCAGCCCTGGGGGGGTGGGAGCAGTACTTC
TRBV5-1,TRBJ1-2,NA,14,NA,CASSQTGRGGGYTF,TGCGCCAGCAGCCAAACGGGAAGGGGAGGGGGCTACACCTTC
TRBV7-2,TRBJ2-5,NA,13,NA,CASSLDRVKTQYF,TGTGCCAGCAGCTTAGACAGGGTAAAGACCCAGTACTTC
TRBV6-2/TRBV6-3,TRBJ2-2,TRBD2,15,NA,CASSPQRGGVGELFF,TGTGCCAGCAGTCCCCAGCGGGGGGGTGTCGGGGAGCTGTTTTTT
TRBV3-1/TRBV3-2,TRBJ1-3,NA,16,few,CATTPQTGTSGNTIYF,TGTGCCACCACACCCCAGACGGGAACCTCTGGAAACACCATATATTTT
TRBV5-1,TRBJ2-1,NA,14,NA,CASSSQGYGNEQFF,TGCGCCAGCAGTTCCCAGGGGTATGGCAATGAGCAGTTCTTC
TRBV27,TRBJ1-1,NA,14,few,CASSEQGPSGEAFF,TGTGCCAGCAGCGAACAGGGACCCTCGGGGGAAGCTTTCTTT
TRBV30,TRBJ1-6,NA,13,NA,CAWRRNPNSPLHF,TGTGCCTGGAGGCGGAATCCTAATTCACCCCTCCACTTT
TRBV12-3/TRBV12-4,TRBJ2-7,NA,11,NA,CASSPGVSQYF,TGTGCCAGCAGCCCAGGGGTTTCGCAGTACTTC
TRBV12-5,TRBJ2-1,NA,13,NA,CASGIDSMGGQFF,TGTGCTAGTGGTATAGACAGCATGGGTGGGCAGTTCTTC
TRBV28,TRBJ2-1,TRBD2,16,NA,CASSSWTSGIGNEQFF,TGTGCCAGCAGTTCCTGGACTAGCGGGATCGGAAATGAGCAGTTCTTC